This T cell receptor beta chain was observed in a study of T cells in Graves' hyperthyroidism and ophthalmopathy. Regarding the study as a whole: Researchers report that a 13 V-J model separated ophthalmopathy from stable hyperthyroidism.

This clonotype was counted ten times or more. Its antigen is as yet unknown. A lack of ophthalmopathy progression within 18 months defined stable Graves' hyperthyroidism. PBMCs were collected from an approximately 9 ml volume of fresh peripheral blood. RNA transcripts were the template for amplifying TCR beta CDR3 regions. A first-round RT-PCR of the TCR CDR3 used the HTBI primer set. TCRdb called the multiplex PCR reads again in MiXCR, with one record for every CDR3 protein. This table has fewer than 550,000 distinct CDR3 sequences, more than 15% appearing once. The sample was blood. The receptor's source is a woman aged 18-29 years with Graves' hyperthyroidism.

CDR3 DNA: TGTGCCAGCAGCCATACCACCTACGAGCAGTACTTC. Protein product: CASSHTTYEQYF. The gene calls are TRBV3-1 and TRBJ2-7; D is unresolved. In germline, CDR1 is LGHDT, CDR2 YNNKEL (reference sequence). The ends were cut back, 3 bases at V and 2 bases at J, with 5 bases in the middle. There are 12 residues in the CDR3.